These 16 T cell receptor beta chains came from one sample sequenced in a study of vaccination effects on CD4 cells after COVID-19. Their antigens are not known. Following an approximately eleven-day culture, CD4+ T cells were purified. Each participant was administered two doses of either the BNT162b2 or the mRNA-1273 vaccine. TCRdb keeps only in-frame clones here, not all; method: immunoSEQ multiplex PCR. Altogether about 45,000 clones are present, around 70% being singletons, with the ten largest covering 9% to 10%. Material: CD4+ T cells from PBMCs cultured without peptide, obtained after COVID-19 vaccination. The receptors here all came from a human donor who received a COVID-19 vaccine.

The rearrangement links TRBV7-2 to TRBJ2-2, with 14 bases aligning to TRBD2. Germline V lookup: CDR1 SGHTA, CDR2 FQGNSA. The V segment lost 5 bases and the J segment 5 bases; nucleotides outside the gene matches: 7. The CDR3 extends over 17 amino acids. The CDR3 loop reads CASSSGGTSGRTGELFF. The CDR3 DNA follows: TGTGCCAGCAGCAGCGGGGGGACTAGCGGGAGAACCGGGGAGCTGTTTTTT.

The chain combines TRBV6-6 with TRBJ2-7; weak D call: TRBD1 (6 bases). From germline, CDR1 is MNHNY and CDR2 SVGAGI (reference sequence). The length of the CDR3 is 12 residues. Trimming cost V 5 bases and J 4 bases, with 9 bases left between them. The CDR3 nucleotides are TGTGCCAGCAGTGGGACAAGTTACGAGCAGTACTTC. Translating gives CASSGTSYEQYF.

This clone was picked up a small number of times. CDR3 protein: CASRQGPGVSPLHF. CDR3 DNA: TGTGCCAGCAGGCAGGGCCCAGGAGTTTCACCCCTCCACTTT. The V and J genes are TRBV2 and TRBJ1-6; TRBD1 is a possible D gene (5 bases). Trimming left V 6 bases short and J 9 bases short, with 15 bases between. The CDR3 has 14 residues. The germline V gene has CDR1 SNHLY and CDR2 FYNNEI.

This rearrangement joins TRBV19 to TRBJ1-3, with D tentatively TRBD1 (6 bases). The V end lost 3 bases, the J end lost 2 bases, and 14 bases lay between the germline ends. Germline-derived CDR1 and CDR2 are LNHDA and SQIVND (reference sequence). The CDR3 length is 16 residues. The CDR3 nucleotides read TGTGCCAGTAGTATCCCCAGACAGGCCGCTGGAAACACCATATATTTT. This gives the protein CASSIPRQAAGNTIYF.

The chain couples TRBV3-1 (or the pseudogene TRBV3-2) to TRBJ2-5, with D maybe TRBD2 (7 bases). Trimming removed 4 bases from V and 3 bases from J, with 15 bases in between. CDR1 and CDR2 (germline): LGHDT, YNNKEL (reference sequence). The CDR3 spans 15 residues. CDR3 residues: CASSPALGGEETQYF. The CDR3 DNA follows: TGTGCCAGCAGCCCCGCCCTAGGGGGGGAAGAGACCCAGTACTTC.

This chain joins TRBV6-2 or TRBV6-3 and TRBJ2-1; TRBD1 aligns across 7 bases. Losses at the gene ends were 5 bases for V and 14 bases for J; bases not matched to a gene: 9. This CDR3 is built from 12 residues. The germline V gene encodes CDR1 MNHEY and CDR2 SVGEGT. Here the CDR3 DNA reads TGTGCCAGCAGTAAACTACAGGGGACGGAGTTCTTC. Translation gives CASSKLQGTEFF.

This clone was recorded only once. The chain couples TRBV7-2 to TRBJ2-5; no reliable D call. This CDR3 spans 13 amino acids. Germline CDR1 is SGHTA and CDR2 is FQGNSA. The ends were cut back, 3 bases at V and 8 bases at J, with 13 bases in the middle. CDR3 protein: CASSFGRRQTQYF. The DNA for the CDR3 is TGTGCCAGCAGCTTCGGCAGGCGGCAAACCCAGTACTTC.

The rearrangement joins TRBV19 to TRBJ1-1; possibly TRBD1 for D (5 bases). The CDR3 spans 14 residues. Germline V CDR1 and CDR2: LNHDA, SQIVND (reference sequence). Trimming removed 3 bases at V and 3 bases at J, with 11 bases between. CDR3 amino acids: CASSILGGDTEAFF. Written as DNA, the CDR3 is TGTGCCAGTAGTATCCTGGGAGGGGACACTGAAGCTTTCTTT.

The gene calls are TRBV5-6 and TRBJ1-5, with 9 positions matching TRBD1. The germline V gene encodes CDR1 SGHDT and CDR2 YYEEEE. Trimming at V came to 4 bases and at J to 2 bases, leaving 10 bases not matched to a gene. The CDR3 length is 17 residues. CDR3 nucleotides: TGTGCCAGCAGCGTCGGACAGGGGCTCCGCGGCAATCAGCCCCAGCATTTT. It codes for CASSVGQGLRGNQPQHF.

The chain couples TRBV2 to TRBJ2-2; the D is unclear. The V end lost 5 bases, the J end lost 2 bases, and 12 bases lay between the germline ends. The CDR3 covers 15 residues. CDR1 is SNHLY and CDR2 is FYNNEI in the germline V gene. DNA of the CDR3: TGTGCCAGCAGTCAGCTAACAAGAAACACCGGGGAGCTGTTTTTT. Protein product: CASSQLTRNTGELFF.

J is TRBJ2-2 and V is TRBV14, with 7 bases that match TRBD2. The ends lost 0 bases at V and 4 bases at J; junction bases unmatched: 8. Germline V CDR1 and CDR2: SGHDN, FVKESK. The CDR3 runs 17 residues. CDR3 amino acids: CASSQDRAGRRTGELFF. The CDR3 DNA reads TGTGCCAGCAGCCAAGATCGAGCGGGGAGGCGCACCGGGGAGCTGTTTTTT.

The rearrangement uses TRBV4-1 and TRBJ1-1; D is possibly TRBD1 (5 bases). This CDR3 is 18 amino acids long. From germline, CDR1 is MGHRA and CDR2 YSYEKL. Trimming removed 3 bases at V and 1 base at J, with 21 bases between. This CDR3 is CASSHTGTAKASNTEAFF. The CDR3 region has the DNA TGCGCCAGCAGCCATACCGGGACCGCTAAAGCCTCGAACACTGAAGCTTTCTTT.

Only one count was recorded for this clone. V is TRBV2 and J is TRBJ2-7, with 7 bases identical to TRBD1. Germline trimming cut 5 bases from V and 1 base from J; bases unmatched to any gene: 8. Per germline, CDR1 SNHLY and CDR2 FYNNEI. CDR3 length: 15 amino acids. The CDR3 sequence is CASSNGDRASYEQYF. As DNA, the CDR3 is TGTGCCAGCAGTAACGGAGACAGGGCGTCCTACGAGCAGTACTTC. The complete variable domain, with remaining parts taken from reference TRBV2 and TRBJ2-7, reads EPEVTQTPSHQVTQMGQEVILRCVPISNHLYFYWYRQILGQKVEFLVSFYNNEISEKSEIFDDQFSVERPDGSNFTLKIRSTKLEDSAMYFCASSNGDRASYEQYFGPGTRLTVT.

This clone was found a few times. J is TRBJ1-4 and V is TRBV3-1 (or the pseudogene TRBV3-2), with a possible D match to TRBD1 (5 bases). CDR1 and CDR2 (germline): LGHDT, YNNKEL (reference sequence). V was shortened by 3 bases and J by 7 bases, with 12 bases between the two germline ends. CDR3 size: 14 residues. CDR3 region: CASSQTVGGEKLFF. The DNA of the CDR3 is TGTGCCAGCAGCCAGACGGTGGGGGGTGAAAAACTGTTTTTT.

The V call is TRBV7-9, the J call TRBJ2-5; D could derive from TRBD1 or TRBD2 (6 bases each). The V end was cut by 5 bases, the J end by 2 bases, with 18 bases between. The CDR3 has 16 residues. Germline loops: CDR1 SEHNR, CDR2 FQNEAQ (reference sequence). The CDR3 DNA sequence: TGTGCCAGCAGCCGGTATCAAGGGGGGAGGCAAGAGACCCAGTACTTC. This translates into CASSRYQGGRQETQYF.

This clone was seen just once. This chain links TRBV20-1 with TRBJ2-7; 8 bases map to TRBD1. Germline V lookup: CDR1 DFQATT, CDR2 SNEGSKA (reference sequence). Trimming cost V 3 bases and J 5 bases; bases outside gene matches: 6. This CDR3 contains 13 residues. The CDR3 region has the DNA TGCAGTGCTAGTCCTCAGGGGGCCAACGAGCAGTACTTC. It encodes CSASPQGANEQYF.